This T cell receptor (beta chain) is drawn from a study of OX40 agonist ivuxolimab in advanced cancers. Across the whole study: The dose-escalation group included hepatocellular carcinoma, melanoma, renal cell carcinoma and head and neck cancer.

Whole-study results and caveats: Dosing at 0.1 to 3.0 mg/kg was accompanied by clonal expansion of CD4+ and CD8+ blood T cells by week 6. Compared with CD4+, CD8+ T cells on average had more expanded clones.

With regard to this clone: No antigen is known for it.

CDR3 length: 14 residues. V was clipped by 11 bases and J by 7 bases; unmatched bases: 13. CDR1 is ENHRY and CDR2 is SYGVKD in the germline V gene. Produced via immunoSEQ multiplex PCR; TCRdb's table is partial and in-frame only. The sample comprises about 21,000 clones, over 80% of which are singletons, and around 20% rests with the top ten. This chain connects TRBV10-3 to TRBJ2-2; the match to TRBD1 covers 7 bases. The sequence came from an adult with an advanced solid tumor such as melanoma, head and neck, liver or kidney cancer. The specimen was CD4+ or CD8+ T cells sorted from blood, collected in a trial of the OX40 agonist ivuxolimab. This CDR3 reads CAALEGQASGELFF. The CDR3 DNA follows: TGTGCCGCTCTTGAAGGACAGGCGAGCGGGGAGCTGTTTTTT.